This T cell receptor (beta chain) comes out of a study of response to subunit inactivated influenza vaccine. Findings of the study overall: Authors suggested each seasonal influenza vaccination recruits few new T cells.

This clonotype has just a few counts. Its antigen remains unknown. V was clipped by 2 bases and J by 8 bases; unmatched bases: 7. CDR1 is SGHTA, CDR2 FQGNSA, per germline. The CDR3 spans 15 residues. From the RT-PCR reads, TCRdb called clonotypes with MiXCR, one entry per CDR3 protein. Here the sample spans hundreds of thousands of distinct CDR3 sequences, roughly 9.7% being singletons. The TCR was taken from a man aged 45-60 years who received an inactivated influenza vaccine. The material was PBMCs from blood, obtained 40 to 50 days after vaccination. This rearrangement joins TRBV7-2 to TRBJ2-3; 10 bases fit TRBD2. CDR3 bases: TGTGCCAGCAGCTTAAGCGGGAGGGCCCTCAGTACGCAGTATTTT. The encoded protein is CASSLSGRALSTQYF.